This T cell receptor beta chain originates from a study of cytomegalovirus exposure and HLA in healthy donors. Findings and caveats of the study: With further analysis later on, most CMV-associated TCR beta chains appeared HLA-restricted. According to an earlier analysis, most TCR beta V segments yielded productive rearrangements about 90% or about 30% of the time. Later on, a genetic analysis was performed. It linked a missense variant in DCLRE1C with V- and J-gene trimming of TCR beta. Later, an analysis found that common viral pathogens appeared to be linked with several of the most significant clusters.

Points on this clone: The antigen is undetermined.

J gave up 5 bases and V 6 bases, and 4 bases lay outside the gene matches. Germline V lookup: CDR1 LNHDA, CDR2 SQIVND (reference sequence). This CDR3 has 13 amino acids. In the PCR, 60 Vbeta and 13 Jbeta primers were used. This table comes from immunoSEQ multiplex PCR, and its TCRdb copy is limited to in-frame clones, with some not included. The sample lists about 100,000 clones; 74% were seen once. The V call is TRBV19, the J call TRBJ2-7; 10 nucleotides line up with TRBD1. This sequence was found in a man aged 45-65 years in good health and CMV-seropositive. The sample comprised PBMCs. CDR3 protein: CASRGQGVDEQYF. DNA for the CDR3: TGTGCCAGTAGAGGACAGGGGGTTGACGAGCAGTACTTC.